These 28 T cell receptor beta chains originate from one sample sequenced in a study of T cell repertoires in cytomegalovirus infection. One entry per CDR3 protein, called by TCRdb with MiXCR from the reads. This sample has over 450,000 distinct CDR3 sequences, with about 10% found just once. The sequenced material came from PBMCs. Receptors originate from a human donor in good health (CMV status not recorded). Some clones in this sample may be carry-over from other donors' samples.

This clonotype was counted at least ten times. The chain links TRBV29-1 to TRBJ2-5, with 7 bases fitting TRBD2. The CDR3 is 13 residues long. V was pared by 2 bases and J by 5 bases, with 5 bases of the junction left unmatched. CDR1 and CDR2 from the germline V gene are SQVTM and ANQGSEA. The CDR3 nucleotides are TGCAGCGTTGAAAGGGGAGGGGCGGAGACCCAGTACTTC. It specifies CSVERGGAETQYF. Combining the CDR3 with reference TRBV29-1 and TRBJ2-5 gives the whole variable domain SAVISQKPSRDICQRGTSLTIQCQVDSQVTMMFWYRQQPGQSLTLIATANQGSEATYESGFVIDKFPISRPNLTFSTLTVSNMSPEDSSIYLCSVERGGAETQYFGPGTRLLVL.

The chain carries TRBV27 and TRBJ1-6, with D uncertain. The CDR3 contains 17 residues. The germline V and J ends were trimmed by 5 bases and 12 bases, with 26 bases remaining between them. Germline V gene data show CDR1 as MNHEY and CDR2 as SMNVEV (reference sequence). The CDR3 region is CASSPNPDPGLFRPLHF. The CDR3 DNA reads TGTGCCAGCAGTCCCAATCCCGACCCCGGATTATTTAGACCCCTCCACTTT.

This clonotype occurred many times. This chain links TRBV11-2 with TRBJ1-1, with TRBD1 identical over 9 bases. Per the germline V gene, CDR1 is SGHAT and CDR2 is FQNNGV. The V and J ends lost 4 bases and 10 bases, in that order; junction bases with no gene match: 4. The CDR3 loop spans 12 amino acids. CDR3 bases: TGTGCCAGCAGCTCAGGACAGGGGCGAGCTTTCTTT. Protein: CASSSGQGRAFF.

This clonotype was found many times. The chain has TRBV18 and TRBJ1-1; 8 nucleotides agree with TRBD1. CDR3 length equals 16 residues. V was clipped by 3 bases and J by 4 bases; unmatched bases: 10. Germline V gene sequence: CDR1 KGHSH, CDR2 LQKENI. CDR3 protein: CASSPGTGPLGTEAFF. The CDR3 region has the DNA TGTGCCAGCTCACCCGGGACAGGCCCTTTGGGCACTGAAGCTTTCTTT.

This clonotype occurred many times. The gene calls are TRBV3-1 and TRBJ2-7, with D possibly TRBD1 on 5 matching bases. V was pared by 0 bases and J by 3 bases, with 18 bases between. Germline V lookup: CDR1 LGHDT, CDR2 YNNKEL (reference sequence). This CDR3 is built from 17 residues. CDR3 coding DNA: TGTGCCAGCAGCCAAGATCGGTCGTGGCAGGGTCGCTACGAGCAGTACTTC. Its translation: CASSQDRSWQGRYEQYF.

This clonotype was recorded at least ten times. The gene calls are TRBV28 and TRBJ1-4, with 7 bases fitting TRBD1. This CDR3 has 13 residues. Germline loops: CDR1 MDHEN, CDR2 SYDVKM. With 5 bases clipped from V and 8 bases from J, the junction kept 5 bases outside the gene matches. Here the CDR3 DNA reads TGTGCCAGCAGTCCTTGGGACAGAGAAAAACTGTTTTTT. It encodes CASSPWDREKLFF.

This clonotype was recorded many times. The V call is TRBV19, the J call TRBJ1-5; D is unclear. Deletions cut 8 bases from V and 0 bases from J, with 14 bases between. The CDR3 has 15 residues. The germline V gene encodes CDR1 LNHDA and CDR2 SQIVND (reference sequence). The CDR3 loop is CASGVTEFSNQPQHF. The CDR3 region has the DNA TGTGCCAGTGGAGTTACAGAGTTTAGCAATCAGCCCCAGCATTTT.

In this sample, this clonotype turned up a few times. The chain combines TRBV19 with TRBJ2-3, with 8 bases lining up with TRBD1. This CDR3 has 15 residues. With V trimmed by 5 bases and J by 0 bases, 4 bases remained unmatched. In germline, CDR1 is LNHDA, CDR2 SQIVND (reference sequence). Written as DNA, the CDR3 is TGTGCCAGTAGTGGGACAGGAAAGAGCACAGATACGCAGTATTTT. Translation gives CASSGTGKSTDTQYF.

This clonotype occurred many times. The V call is TRBV7-9, the J call TRBJ2-7, with 10 bases fitting TRBD1. The germline V gene has CDR1 SEHNR and CDR2 FQNEAQ (reference sequence). V trimming: 5 bases; J trimming: 6 bases; junction bases outside the gene matches: 13. This CDR3 comprises 16 residues. Here the CDR3 DNA reads TGTGCCAGCAGCCCTAGAGGGACAGGGGTTCTCGGCGAGCAGTACTTC. It yields the protein CASSPRGTGVLGEQYF.

This clonotype was recorded many times. The chain uses TRBV7-8 and TRBJ1-2, with a tentative D call TRBD1 (5 bases). The germline CDR1 and CDR2 sequences are SGHVS and FQNEAQ. This CDR3 contains 15 residues. V was clipped by 1 base and J by 4 bases, with 13 bases between them. The CDR3 DNA is TGTGCCAGCAGCTTAGAGCCAGGGCCTTCCTATGGCTACACCTTC. This sequence encodes CASSLEPGPSYGYTF.

This clonotype was detected ten times or more. The gene calls are TRBV7-8 and TRBJ2-7, with TRBD2 identical over 7 bases. The J segment lost 3 bases and the V segment lost 2 bases, leaving 10 bases of the junction unmatched. Per the germline V gene, CDR1 is SGHVS and CDR2 is FQNEAQ. The CDR3 length is 16 residues. The CDR3 loop is CASSLRVGGINYEQYF. The CDR3 nucleotides read TGTGCCAGCAGCTTAAGGGTGGGGGGGATTAACTACGAGCAGTACTTC.

The J gene is TRBJ2-1, the V gene TRBV6-6; 8 bases align to TRBD2. The CDR3 consists of 14 residues. Germline V gene lookup returns CDR1 MNHNY and CDR2 SVGAGI (reference sequence). J was trimmed by 0 bases and V by 7 bases; bases with no gene match: 2. CDR3 amino acids: CASISGGSYNEQFF. CDR3 DNA sequence: TGTGCCAGCATAAGCGGGGGCTCCTACAATGAGCAGTTCTTC.

V usage is TRBV2 and J usage is TRBJ2-5, with a tentative D call TRBD2 (7 bases). CDR1 is SNHLY, CDR2 FYNNEI, per germline. The CDR3 covers 13 residues. Trimming shortened V by 10 bases and J by 7 bases, and 19 bases separated the two germline ends. The CDR3 coding sequence is TGTGCCACCCTGAGGGGGGGGGGCCCGACCCAGTACTTC. It specifies CATLRGGGPTQYF.

This sequence joins TRBV12-3 or TRBV12-4 and TRBJ2-2, with D maybe TRBD2 (6 bases). The CDR3 extends over 15 amino acids. Trimming stripped 3 bases from V and 4 bases from J, with 12 bases between. Here the CDR3 DNA reads TGTGCCAGCAGTTTTTCGGGGAGGAGCACCGGGGAGCTGTTTTTT. Its translation: CASSFSGRSTGELFF.

This clonotype was observed at least ten times. The rearrangement uses TRBV28 and TRBJ1-5; D uncertain. The CDR3 has 12 residues. Trimming stripped 5 bases from V and 16 bases from J, with 18 bases between. The germline V gene has CDR1 MDHEN and CDR2 SYDVKM. Here the CDR3 reads CASSPTPGVGHF. In DNA form, the CDR3 reads TGTGCCAGCAGTCCCACCCCCGGGGTAGGTCATTTT.

This clonotype has a count of ten or more. This sequence joins TRBV6-5 and TRBJ1-1, with a weak D call TRBD1 (5 bases). V lost 1 base and J 7 bases, leaving 10 bases between the germline ends. Germline CDR1 MNHEY, CDR2 SVGAGI. The CDR3 runs 13 residues. CDR3 coding DNA: TGTGCCAGCAGTTACTGGGACGGACGTGAAGCTTTCTTT. Its protein product is CASSYWDGREAFF.

This clonotype was counted many times. The chain's CDR3 is CASSQLSRDEQYF. CDR3 nucleotides: TGTGCCAGCAGCCAATTATCCAGGGACGAGCAGTACTTC. The V gene is TRBV3-1, the J gene TRBJ2-7, with D perhaps matching TRBD1 (5 bases). Germline V gives CDR1 LGHDT, CDR2 YNNKEL (reference sequence). The CDR3 is made up of 13 amino acids. V was pared by 2 bases and J by 5 bases, with 10 bases between.

The chain uses TRBV27 and TRBJ2-4; D ambiguous. Germline loops: CDR1 MNHEY, CDR2 SMNVEV (reference sequence). Between the trimmed V and J ends, which lost 5 bases and 5 bases, there was a span of 10 bases. This CDR3 comprises 13 residues. The CDR3 loop reads CASSPLSENIQYF. The DNA of the CDR3 is TGTGCCAGCAGTCCCCTGAGCGAAAACATTCAGTACTTC.

Ten or more counts support this clonotype. This chain uses TRBV10-3 with TRBJ1-4; TRBD1 matches at 9 bases. V shed 6 bases, J shed 0 bases, and the junction held 5 bases outside the gene matches. The CDR3 runs to 16 residues. CDR1 ENHRY and CDR2 SYGVKD come from the germline V gene. The CDR3 loop is CAIRPGQGATNEKLFF. The CDR3 nucleotides are TGTGCCATCAGGCCGGGACAGGGAGCAACTAATGAAAAACTGTTTTTT.

This clonotype showed up many times. The rearrangement joins TRBV7-2 to TRBJ2-7, with D possibly TRBD2 on 6 matching bases. V lost 1 base to trimming and J lost 7 bases, with 17 bases between them. The CDR3 has 15 amino acids. Germline CDR1 is SGHTA and CDR2 is FQGNSA. The CDR3 region has the DNA TGTGCCAGCAGCTTAGATTCTAGCGCAGCAGGGGAGCAGTACTTC. Translated: CASSLDSSAAGEQYF. The entire variable domain, with the rest obtained from reference TRBV7-2 and TRBJ2-7, is as follows: GAGVSQSPSNKVTEKGKDVELRCDPISGHTALYWYRQSLGQGLEFLIYFQGNSAPDKSGLPSDRFSAERTGGSVSTLTIQRTQQEDSAVYLCASSLDSSAAGEQYFGPGTRLTVT.

This clonotype was found many times. The chain joins TRBV12-3 or TRBV12-4 to TRBJ1-1; the D is unclear. V was trimmed by 1 base and J by 4 bases, leaving 10 bases between them. The CDR3 consists of 14 residues. CDR3 amino acids: CASSLGFRSTEAFF. CDR3 nucleotides: TGTGCCAGCAGTTTAGGGTTCAGGAGCACTGAAGCTTTCTTT.

This clonotype was recorded many times. The V call is TRBV15, the J call TRBJ1-1; D gene ambiguous. The V gene lost 0 bases and the J gene lost 6 bases, with 8 bases spanning the gap. The CDR3 has 13 amino acids. Germline V gene lookup returns CDR1 LNHNV and CDR2 YYDKDF (reference sequence). CDR3 region: CATSRDLAAEAFF. The CDR3 DNA sequence: TGTGCCACCAGCAGAGATCTGGCAGCTGAAGCTTTCTTT.

This clonotype was seen repeatedly, ten times or more. The chain has TRBV6-2 or TRBV6-3 and TRBJ1-6; D is possibly TRBD1 (6 bases). Per germline, CDR1 MNHEY and CDR2 SVGEGT. The CDR3 is 14 residues long. V was trimmed by 6 bases and J by 7 bases, leaving 13 bases between them. This CDR3 reads CASRDAGGNSPLHF. In DNA form, the CDR3 reads TGTGCCAGCAGGGACGCCGGGGGCAATTCACCCCTCCACTTT.

This clonotype was seen many times. V usage is TRBV19 and J usage is TRBJ2-2, with TRBD1 identical over 8 bases. CDR1 is LNHDA, CDR2 SQIVND, per germline (reference sequence). CDR3 length: 16 residues. After removal of 5 bases from V and 1 base from J, the junction contained 6 bases not matched to a gene. The CDR3 coding sequence is TGTGCCAGTAGTTCTGACAGGGGCTTGAACACCGGGGAGCTGTTTTTT. It yields the protein CASSSDRGLNTGELFF.

The sample holds many counts of this clonotype. CDR3: CASSLGQRDGPYNEQFF. CDR3 in DNA: TGTGCCAGCAGCTTAGGCCAGCGGGATGGACCCTACAATGAGCAGTTCTTC. The chain carries TRBV11-3 and TRBJ2-1, with 7 bases aligning to TRBD2. This CDR3 has 17 amino acids. Germline CDR1 reads SGHNT; CDR2 reads YENEEA. V shed 1 base, J shed 2 bases, and the junction held 8 bases outside the gene matches.

A word on this clonotype: This could be a read error, since a much larger clone is one nucleotide away. V is TRBV29-1 and J is TRBJ2-7; the D call may be TRBD1 or TRBD2 (5 bases each). CDR1 and CDR2 (germline): SQVTM, ANQGSEA. Trimming shortened V by 5 bases and J by 9 bases, and 26 bases separated the two germline ends. This CDR3 contains 15 residues. The CDR3 region has the DNA TGCAGCGTTCAACCAGGGTCGTCAGACTATGCCGGGCAGTACTTC. The encoded protein is CSVQPGSSDYAGQYF.

This clonotype was seen repeatedly, ten times or more. The chain uses TRBV4-1 and TRBJ2-1; 9 bases are a match to TRBD2. V shed 2 bases and J 8 bases; nucleotides not matched to a gene: 13. Germline assignment: CDR1 MGHRA and CDR2 YSYEKL. The CDR3 is 17 residues long. This chain's CDR3 is CASSQPTGTSSLHEQFF. The CDR3 coding sequence is TGCGCCAGCAGCCAACCTACCGGGACTAGCTCTCTGCATGAGCAGTTCTTC.

This clonotype was observed many times. V is TRBV11-2 and J is TRBJ1-1; TRBD1 is a possible D gene (5 bases). This CDR3 region has 15 residues. In germline, CDR1 is SGHAT, CDR2 FQNNGV. Between the trimmed V and J ends, which lost 5 bases and 0 bases, there was a span of 13 bases. CDR3 residues: CASSPPGSMNTEAFF. Here the CDR3 DNA reads TGTGCCAGCAGCCCGCCAGGGTCGATGAACACTGAAGCTTTCTTT.